A single T cell receptor (beta chain) is shown here with its context. The sample originates from a study of blood T cell repertoires in COVID-19. The wider study: T cells, B-cell-depleted T cells, or PBMCs supplied cDNA or gDNA.

Sequencing was performed with immunoSEQ multiplex PCR; in TCRdb, only in-frame clones are kept and a portion is missing. In the table there are 350,000 to 400,000 clones, more than 80% of which are singletons. Germline V lookup: CDR1 MGHRA, CDR2 YSYEKL. Trimming stripped 0 bases from V and 14 bases from J, with 23 bases between. The CDR3 covers 17 residues. What was sequenced was peripheral blood. The chain employs TRBV4-1 and TRBJ1-6; D call uncertain. The source of this sequence is a woman in her thirties with COVID-19, enrolled during active disease. The CDR3 spells CASSQEATVGPGPTLHF. CDR3 bases: TGCGCCAGCAGCCAAGAAGCTACCGTTGGGCCAGGCCCTACCCTCCACTTT.